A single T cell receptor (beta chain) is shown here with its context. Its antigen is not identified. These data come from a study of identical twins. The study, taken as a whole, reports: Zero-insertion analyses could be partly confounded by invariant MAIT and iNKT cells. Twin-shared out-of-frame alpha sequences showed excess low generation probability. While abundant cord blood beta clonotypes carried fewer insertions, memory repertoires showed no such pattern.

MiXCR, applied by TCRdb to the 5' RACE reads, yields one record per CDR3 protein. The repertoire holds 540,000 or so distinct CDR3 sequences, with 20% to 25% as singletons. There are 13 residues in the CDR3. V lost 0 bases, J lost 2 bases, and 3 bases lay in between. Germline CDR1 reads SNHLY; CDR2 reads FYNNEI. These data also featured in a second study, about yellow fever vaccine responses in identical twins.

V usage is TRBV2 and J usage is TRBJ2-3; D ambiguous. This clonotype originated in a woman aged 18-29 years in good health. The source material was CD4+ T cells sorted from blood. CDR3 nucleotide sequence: TGTGCCAGCAGTGAAGCGATCACAGATACGCAGTATTTT. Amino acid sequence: CASSEAITDTQYF.